A selection of T cell receptor beta chains follows, all from one sample in a study of cytomegalovirus exposure and HLA in healthy donors. Repertoires were generated with immunoSEQ multiplex PCR, while TCRdb's copy carries only in-frame clones and drops some. The sample has about 180,000 clones, around 80% seen once. Sequenced input: PBMCs. These receptors all come from a woman in her thirties in good health and CMV-seropositive. Both conserved end residues are part of each CDR3. D genes are given only for firm matches. Size tells how often a clone was seen (once, few, many) or the class of an expanded clone, and some rows leave it out.

>TRBV5-4|15|TRBJ2-7|-|-
CASSLVSVPSYEQYF
TGTGCCAGCAGCTTGGTTAGCGTCCCCTCCTACGAGCAGTACTTC
>TRBV19|13|TRBJ1-5|-|-
CAGSGGRNQPQHF
TGTGCCGGATCAGGAGGCCGCAATCAGCCCCAGCATTTT
>TRBV6-4|14|TRBJ2-3|-|TRBD1
CASSEDRGQDTQYF
TGTGCCAGCAGTGAGGACAGGGGGCAAGATACGCAGTATTTT
>TRBV28|15|TRBJ2-5|-|-
CASSFWQGGRVTQYF
TGTGCCAGCAGTTTTTGGCAGGGGGGTAGGGTGACCCAGTACTTC
>TRBV5-1|18|TRBJ1-2|-|TRBD1
CASSLGDRGPGTNYGYTF
TGCGCCAGCAGCTTGGGGGACAGGGGGCCGGGGACTAACTATGGCTACACCTTC
>TRBV11-1|14|TRBJ1-2|-|TRBD1
CASSWTGPNYGYTF
TGTGCCAGCAGCTGGACAGGCCCTAACTATGGCTACACCTTC
>TRBV28|14|TRBJ2-5|few|-
CASSTRLVKETQYF
TGTGCCAGCAGTACTCGACTGGTCAAAGAGACCCAGTACTTC
>TRBV5-1|15|TRBJ2-2|once|TRBD1
CASSLETGVTGELFF
TGCGCCAGCAGCTTGGAGACAGGGGTGACCGGGGAGCTGTTTTTT
>TRBV7-8|16|TRBJ1-1|-|TRBD1
CASSPERTGLNTEAFF
TGTGCCAGCAGCCCCGAGAGGACAGGACTGAACACTGAAGCTTTCTTT
>TRBV5-1|15|TRBJ2-3|-|TRBD2
CATGKTSGTTDTQYF
TGCGCCACGGGAAAGACTAGCGGGACTACAGATACGCAGTATTTT